Described below is a single T cell receptor (beta chain) sequence and its context. Its matching antigen is unknown. TCRdb re-derived calls from the reads in MiXCR, one entry per CDR3 protein. The table includes roughly 160,000 distinct CDR3 sequences, less than 25% detected once. This record comes from a study of T cell repertoires in cytomegalovirus infection. About the study: Recently described HLA-C-restricted plus well-studied HLA-B-restricted CMV epitopes were used. Both a matching HLA type and CMV infection were indicated by public TCR beta signatures.

The germline V gene encodes CDR1 ENHRY and CDR2 SYGVKD. After removal of 3 bases from V and 4 bases from J, the junction contained 11 bases not matched to a gene. The CDR3 is 17 residues long. This receptor was taken from a human donor in good health (CMV status not recorded). Some clones in this sample may be carry-over from other donors' samples. The rearrangement joins TRBV10-3 to TRBJ2-2; the match to TRBD1 covers 7 bases. Sequences were derived from CD8+ T cells from cultured PBMCs, sampled from culture after CMV antigen stimulation. CDR3 amino acids: CAISEDKTGTVTGELFF. The DNA of the CDR3 is TGTGCCATCAGTGAAGACAAGACAGGGACGGTCACCGGGGAGCTGTTTTTT.